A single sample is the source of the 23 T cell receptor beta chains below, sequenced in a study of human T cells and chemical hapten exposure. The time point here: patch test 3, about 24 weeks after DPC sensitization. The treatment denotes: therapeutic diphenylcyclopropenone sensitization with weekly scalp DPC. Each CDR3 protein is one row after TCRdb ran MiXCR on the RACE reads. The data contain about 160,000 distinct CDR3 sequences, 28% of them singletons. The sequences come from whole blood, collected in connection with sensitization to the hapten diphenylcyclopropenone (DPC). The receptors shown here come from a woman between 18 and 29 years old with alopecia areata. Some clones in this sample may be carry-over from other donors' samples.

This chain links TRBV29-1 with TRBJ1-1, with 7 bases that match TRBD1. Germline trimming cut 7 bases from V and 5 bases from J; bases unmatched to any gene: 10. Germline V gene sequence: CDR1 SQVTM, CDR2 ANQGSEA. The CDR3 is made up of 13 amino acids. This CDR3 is CSGNRGAGTEAFF. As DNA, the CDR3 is TGCAGCGGTAACAGGGGCGCGGGGACTGAAGCTTTCTTT.

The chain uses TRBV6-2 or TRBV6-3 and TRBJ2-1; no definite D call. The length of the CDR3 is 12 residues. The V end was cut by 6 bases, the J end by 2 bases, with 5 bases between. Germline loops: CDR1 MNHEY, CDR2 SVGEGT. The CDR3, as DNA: TGTGCCAGCAGACCAACCTACAATGAGCAGTTCTTC. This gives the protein CASRPTYNEQFF.

CDR3 bases: TGTGCCAGCAGCCTGACGGGGGAAGGGGATACGCAGTATTTT. Amino acid sequence: CASSLTGEGDTQYF. The chain carries TRBV6-4 and TRBJ2-3, with a weak D call TRBD2 (6 bases). CDR1 and CDR2 (germline): MRHNA, SNTAGT. This CDR3 has 14 amino acids. V was shortened by 6 bases and J by 6 bases, with 16 bases between the two germline ends.

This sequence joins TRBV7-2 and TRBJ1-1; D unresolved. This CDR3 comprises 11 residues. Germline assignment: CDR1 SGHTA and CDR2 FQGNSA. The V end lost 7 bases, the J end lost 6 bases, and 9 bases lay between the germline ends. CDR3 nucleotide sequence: TGTGCCAGCAAGGCCTTTGCTGAAGCTTTCTTT. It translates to CASKAFAEAFF. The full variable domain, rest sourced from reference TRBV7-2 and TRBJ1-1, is GAGVSQSPSNKVTEKGKDVELRCDPISGHTALYWYRQSLGQGLEFLIYFQGNSAPDKSGLPSDRFSAERTGGSVSTLTIQRTQQEDSAVYLCASKAFAEAFFGQGTRLTVV.

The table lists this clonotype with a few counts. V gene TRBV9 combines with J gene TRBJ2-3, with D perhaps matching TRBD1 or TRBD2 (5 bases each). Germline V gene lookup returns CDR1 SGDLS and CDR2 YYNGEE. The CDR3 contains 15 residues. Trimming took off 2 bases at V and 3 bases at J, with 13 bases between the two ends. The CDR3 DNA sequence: TGTGCCAGCAGCGTCCACAGGACTTTAACAGATACGCAGTATTTT. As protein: CASSVHRTLTDTQYF.

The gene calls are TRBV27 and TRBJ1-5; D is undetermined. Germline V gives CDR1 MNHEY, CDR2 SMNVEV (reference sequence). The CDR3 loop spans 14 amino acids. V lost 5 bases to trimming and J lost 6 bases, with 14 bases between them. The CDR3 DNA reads TGTGCCAGCAGTCCTCAAAAAGGAGGTCAGCCCCAGCATTTT. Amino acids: CASSPQKGGQPQHF.

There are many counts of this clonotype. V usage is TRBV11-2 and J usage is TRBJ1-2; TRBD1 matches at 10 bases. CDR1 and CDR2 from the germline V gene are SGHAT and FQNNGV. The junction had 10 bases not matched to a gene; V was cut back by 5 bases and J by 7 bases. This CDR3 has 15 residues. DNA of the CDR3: TGTGCCAGCAGCCCGGGGCCGGGACAGGGGATTGGCTACACCTTC. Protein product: CASSPGPGQGIGYTF.

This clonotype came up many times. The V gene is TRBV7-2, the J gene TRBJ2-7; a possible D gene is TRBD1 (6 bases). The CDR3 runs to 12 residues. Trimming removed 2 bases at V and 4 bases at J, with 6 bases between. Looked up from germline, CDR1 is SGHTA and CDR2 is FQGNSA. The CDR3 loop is CASSLTGYEQYF. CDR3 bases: TGTGCCAGCAGCTTAACAGGGTACGAGCAGTACTTC.

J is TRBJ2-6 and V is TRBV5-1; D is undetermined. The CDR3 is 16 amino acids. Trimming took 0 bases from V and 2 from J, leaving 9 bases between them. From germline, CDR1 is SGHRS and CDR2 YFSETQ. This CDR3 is CASSLGASAGANVLTF. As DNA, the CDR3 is TGCGCCAGCAGCTTGGGGGCATCCGCTGGGGCCAACGTCCTGACTTTC. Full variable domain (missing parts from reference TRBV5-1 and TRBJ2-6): KAGVTQTPRYLIKTRGQQVTLSCSPISGHRSVSWYQQTPGQGLQFLFEYFSETQRNKGNFPGRFSGRQFSNSRSEMNVSTLELGDSALYLCASSLGASAGANVLTFGAGSRLTVL.

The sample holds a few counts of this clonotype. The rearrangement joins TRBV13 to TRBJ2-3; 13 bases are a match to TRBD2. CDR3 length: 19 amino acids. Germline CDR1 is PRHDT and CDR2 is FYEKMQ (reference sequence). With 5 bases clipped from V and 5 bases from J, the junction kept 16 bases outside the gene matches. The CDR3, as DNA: TGTGCCAGCAGCCCCCGAACAAGAGCCGGGACTAGCGGGAAAGATACGCAGTATTTT. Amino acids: CASSPRTRAGTSGKDTQYF.

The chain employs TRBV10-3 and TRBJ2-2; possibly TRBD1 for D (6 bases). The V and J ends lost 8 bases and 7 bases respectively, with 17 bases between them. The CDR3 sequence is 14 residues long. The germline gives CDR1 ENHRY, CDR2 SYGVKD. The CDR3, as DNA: TGTGCCATCGGTAGACAGGAGGCTCGCGGGGAGCTGTTTTTT. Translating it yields CAIGRQEARGELFF.

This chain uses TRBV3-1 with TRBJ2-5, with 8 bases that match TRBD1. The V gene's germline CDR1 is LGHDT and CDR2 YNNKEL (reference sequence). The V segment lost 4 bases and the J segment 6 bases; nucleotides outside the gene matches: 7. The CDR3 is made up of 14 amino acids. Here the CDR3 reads CASSRSGGVKTQYF. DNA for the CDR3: TGTGCCAGCAGCCGGTCAGGGGGCGTGAAGACCCAGTACTTC.

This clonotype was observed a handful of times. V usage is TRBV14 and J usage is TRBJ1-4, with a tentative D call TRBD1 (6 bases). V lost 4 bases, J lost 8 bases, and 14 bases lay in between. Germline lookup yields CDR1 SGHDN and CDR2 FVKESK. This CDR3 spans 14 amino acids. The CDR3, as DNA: TGTGCCAGCAGCCTAAGGGGGGGTAAAGAAAAACTGTTTTTT. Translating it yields CASSLRGGKEKLFF.

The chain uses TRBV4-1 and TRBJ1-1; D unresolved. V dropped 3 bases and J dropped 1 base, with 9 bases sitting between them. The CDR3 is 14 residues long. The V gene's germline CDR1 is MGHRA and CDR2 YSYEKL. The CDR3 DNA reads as TGCGCCAGCAGCCATTCCCCGGGGAACACTGAAGCTTTCTTT. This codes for CASSHSPGNTEAFF.

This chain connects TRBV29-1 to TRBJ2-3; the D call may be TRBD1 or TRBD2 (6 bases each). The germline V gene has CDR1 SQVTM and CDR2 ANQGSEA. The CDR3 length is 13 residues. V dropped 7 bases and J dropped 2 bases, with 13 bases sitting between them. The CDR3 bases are TGCAGCGGTTGGGGGGCTAACACAGATACGCAGTATTTT. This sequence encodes CSGWGANTDTQYF.

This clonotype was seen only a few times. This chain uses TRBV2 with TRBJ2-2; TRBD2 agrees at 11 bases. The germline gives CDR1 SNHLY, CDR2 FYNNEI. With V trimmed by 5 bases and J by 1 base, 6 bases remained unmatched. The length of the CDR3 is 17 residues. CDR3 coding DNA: TGTGCCAGCAGTTACCTAGCGGGGGGCAAGAACACCGGGGAGCTGTTTTTT. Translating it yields CASSYLAGGKNTGELFF. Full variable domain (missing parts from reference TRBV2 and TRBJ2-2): EPEVTQTPSHQVTQMGQEVILRCVPISNHLYFYWYRQILGQKVEFLVSFYNNEISEKSEIFDDQFSVERPDGSNFTLKIRSTKLEDSAMYFCASSYLAGGKNTGELFFGEGSRLTVL.

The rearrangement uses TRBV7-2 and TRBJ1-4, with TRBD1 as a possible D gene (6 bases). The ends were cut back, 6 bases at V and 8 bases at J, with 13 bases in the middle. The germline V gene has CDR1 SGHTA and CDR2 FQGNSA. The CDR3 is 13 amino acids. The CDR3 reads CASRQGGREKLFF. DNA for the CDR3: TGTGCCAGCAGACAGGGAGGTAGAGAAAAACTGTTTTTT.

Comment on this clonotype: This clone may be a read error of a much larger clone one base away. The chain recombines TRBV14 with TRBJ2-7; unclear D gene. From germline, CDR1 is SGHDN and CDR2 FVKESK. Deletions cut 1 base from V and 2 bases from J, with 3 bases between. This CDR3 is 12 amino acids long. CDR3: CASSQVPYEQYF. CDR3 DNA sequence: TGTGCCAGCAGCCAAGTCCCCTACGAGCAGTACTTC.

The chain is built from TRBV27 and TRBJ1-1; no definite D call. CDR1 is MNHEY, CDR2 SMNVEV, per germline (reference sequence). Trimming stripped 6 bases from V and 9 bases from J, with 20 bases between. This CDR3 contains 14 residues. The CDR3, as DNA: TGTGCCAGCAGCACCATTACTACAAAACTCAAAGCTTTCTTT. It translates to CASSTITTKLKAFF.

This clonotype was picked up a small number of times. The CDR3 loop is CASSFNRGHGYTF. The CDR3 nucleotides are TGTGCCAGCAGCTTCAACAGGGGGCATGGCTACACCTTC. This chain joins TRBV7-9 and TRBJ1-2; 9 bases are a match to TRBD1. The CDR3 is 13 amino acids. Germline trimming cut 3 bases from V and 6 bases from J; bases unmatched to any gene: 2. The germline gives CDR1 SEHNR, CDR2 FQNEAQ (reference sequence). Together with reference TRBV7-9 and TRBJ1-2, the CDR3 gives the full variable domain: DTGVSQNPRHKITKRGQNVTFRCDPISEHNRLYWYRQTLGQGPEFLTYFQNEAQLEKSRLLSDRFSAERPKGSFSTLEIQRTEQGDSAMYLCASSFNRGHGYTFGSGTRLTVV.

As DNA, the CDR3 is TGTGCCAGCAGCTTGGGGGGCGTGCCTTTCTTT. As protein: CASSLGGVPFF. This rearrangement joins TRBV7-8 to TRBJ1-1; possibly TRBD1 for D (6 bases). Looked up from germline, CDR1 is SGHVS and CDR2 is FQNEAQ. The CDR3 loop spans 11 amino acids. Deletions cut 3 bases from V and 12 bases from J, with 11 bases between.

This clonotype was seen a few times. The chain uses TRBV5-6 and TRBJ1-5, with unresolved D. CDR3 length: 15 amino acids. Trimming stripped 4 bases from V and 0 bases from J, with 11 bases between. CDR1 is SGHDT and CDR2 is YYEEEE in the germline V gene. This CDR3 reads CASSRRQYSNQPQHF. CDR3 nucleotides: TGTGCCAGCAGCAGGAGGCAGTATAGCAATCAGCCCCAGCATTTT. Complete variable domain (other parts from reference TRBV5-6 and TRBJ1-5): DAGVTQSPTHLIKTRGQQVTLRCSPKSGHDTVSWYQQALGQGPQFIFQYYEEEERQRGNFPDRFSGHQFPNYSSELNVNALLLGDSALYLCASSRRQYSNQPQHFGDGTRLSIL.

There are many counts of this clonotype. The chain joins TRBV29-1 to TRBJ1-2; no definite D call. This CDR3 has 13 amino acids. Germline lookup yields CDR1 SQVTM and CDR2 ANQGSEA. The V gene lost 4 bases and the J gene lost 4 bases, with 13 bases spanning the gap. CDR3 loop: CSVASADPYGYTF. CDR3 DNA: TGCAGCGTTGCGTCGGCGGACCCCTATGGCTACACCTTC.